This entry lists 9 T cell receptor beta chains sequenced from one sample in a study of T cell changes during pregnancy in multiple sclerosis. The method was immunoSEQ multiplex PCR; TCRdb's version includes in-frame clones alone and lacks a portion of them. This sample has 50,000 to 75,000 clones, with about 93% found just once. Source: peripheral blood, taken in the third trimester of pregnancy. The receptor source for this set is a female donor in good health, enrolled as a control in a pregnancy study.

The chain combines TRBV7-9 with TRBJ2-3; 7 bases align to TRBD1. This CDR3 is 14 amino acids long. The trim removed 5 bases at V and 0 bases at J, leaving 2 bases unmatched. Germline V gene sequence: CDR1 SEHNR, CDR2 FQNEAQ (reference sequence). The CDR3 coding sequence is TGTGCCAGCAGCCTCAGGGGGAGCACAGATACGCAGTATTTT. It is translated as CASSLRGSTDTQYF.

V is TRBV11-1 and J is TRBJ2-7; TRBD1 aligns across 10 bases. J gave up 0 bases and V 4 bases, and 6 bases lay outside the gene matches. The CDR3 covers 16 residues. Per germline, CDR1 SGHAT and CDR2 FQDESV (reference sequence). CDR3 region: CASSSWGTGASYEQYF. The CDR3 coding sequence is TGTGCCAGCAGCTCGTGGGGGACAGGGGCCTCCTACGAGCAGTACTTC. Complete variable domain (other parts from reference TRBV11-1 and TRBJ2-7): EAEVAQSPRYKITEKSQAVAFWCDPISGHATLYWYRQILGQGPELLVQFQDESVVDDSQLPKDRFSAERLKGVDSTLKIQPAELGDSAMYLCASSSWGTGASYEQYFGPGTRLTVT.

V is TRBV5-5 and J is TRBJ1-2; D is uncertain. Between the trimmed V and J ends, which lost 2 bases and 6 bases, there was a span of 11 bases. In germline, CDR1 is SGHKS, CDR2 YYEKEE (reference sequence). CDR3 size: 13 residues. CDR3 residues: CASSFRGGDGYTF. The CDR3 DNA reads as TGTGCCAGCAGCTTCCGGGGTGGTGATGGCTACACCTTC. Variable domain in full (rest from reference TRBV5-5 and TRBJ1-2): DAGVTQSPTHLIKTRGQQVTLRCSPISGHKSVSWYQQVLGQGPQFIFQYYEKEERGRGNFPDRFSARQFPNYSSELNVNALLLGDSALYLCASSFRGGDGYTFGSGTRLTVV.

The chain recombines TRBV2 with TRBJ2-3; 7 bases line up with TRBD1. The CDR3 has 13 residues. V gave up 7 bases and J gave up 1 base; unmatched junction bases: 2. Germline assignment: CDR1 SNHLY and CDR2 FYNNEI. The CDR3 here is CASNGQGTDTQYF. The CDR3 nucleotides read TGTGCCAGCAATGGACAGGGCACAGATACGCAGTATTTT.

This clone occurred once. This sequence joins TRBV19 and TRBJ1-2; TRBD1 is a possible D gene (6 bases). The ends were cut back, 1 base at V and 8 bases at J, with 8 bases in the middle. The CDR3 consists of 12 residues. Germline lookup yields CDR1 LNHDA and CDR2 SQIVND (reference sequence). In nucleotides, the CDR3 is TGTGCCAGTAGTATAGCAGGGGACGGCTACACCTTC. Protein: CASSIAGDGYTF.

CDR3 region: CASSPVFGSGANVLTF. For the CDR3, the DNA is TGTGCCAGCTCACCAGTATTCGGCTCTGGGGCCAACGTCCTGACTTTC. J is TRBJ2-6 and V is TRBV18; D is unresolved. This CDR3 spans 16 amino acids. The V gene lost 2 bases and the J gene lost 0 bases, with 8 bases spanning the gap. Looked up from germline, CDR1 is KGHSH and CDR2 is LQKENI.

V usage is TRBV9 and J usage is TRBJ2-7; D perhaps matches TRBD1 (6 bases). Germline V gene data show CDR1 as SGDLS and CDR2 as YYNGEE. CDR3 length equals 14 residues. The V gene lost 3 bases and the J gene lost 3 bases, with 13 bases spanning the gap. As DNA, the CDR3 is TGTGCCAGCAGCGGCCGGACAGACTTCTACGAGCAGTACTTC. Protein sequence: CASSGRTDFYEQYF. The full variable domain, in which reference TRBV9 and TRBJ2-7 provide the parts outside the CDR3, is DSGVTQTPKHLITATGQRVTLRCSPRSGDLSVYWYQQSLDQGLQFLIQYYNGEERAKGNILERFSAQQFPDLHSELNLSSLELGDSALYFCASSGRTDFYEQYFGPGTRLTVT.

This clone was found once. The chain combines TRBV7-9 with TRBJ2-3; 12 nucleotides match TRBD2. The CDR3 loop spans 16 amino acids. With V trimmed by 4 bases and J by 2 bases, 4 bases remained unmatched. Germline loops: CDR1 SEHNR, CDR2 FQNEAQ (reference sequence). The CDR3 spells CASSSRLAGATDTQYF. In DNA, the CDR3 is TGTGCCAGCAGCTCCCGACTAGCGGGGGCCACAGATACGCAGTATTTT.

The chain has TRBV6-1 and TRBJ2-2, with D possibly matching TRBD1 (6 bases). The V gene lost 6 bases and the J gene lost 3 bases, with 8 bases spanning the gap. CDR3 size: 13 residues. Germline lookup yields CDR1 MNHNS and CDR2 SASEGT. CDR3 sequence (DNA): TGTGCCAGCAGATACAGGGACACCGGGGAGCTGTTTTTT. This sequence encodes CASRYRDTGELFF.